The 27 T cell receptor beta chains reported below all come from one sample, sequenced in a study of T cell responses to AZD1222 COVID-19 vaccine. Here immunoSEQ multiplex PCR was the method, and the copy in TCRdb shows in-frame clones only, minus some. The sample records 70,000 to 95,000 clones, 85% to 90% being singletons. Sample: peripheral blood, taken on day 0 of MenACWY control vaccination. The receptors stem from an adult in good health.

V usage is TRBV25-1 and J usage is TRBJ2-7, with TRBD2 matching over 8 bases. The V gene's germline CDR1 is MGHDK and CDR2 SYGVNS. The CDR3 contains 14 residues. V gave up 4 bases and J gave up 6 bases; unmatched junction bases: 8. Written as DNA, the CDR3 is TGTGCCAGCAGTGCCACCTCGGGGGGGGGCGAGCAGTACTTC. This codes for CASSATSGGGEQYF.

The chain carries TRBV5-6 and TRBJ1-2; no definite D call. This CDR3 is built from 14 residues. V was clipped by 0 bases and J by 7 bases, with 13 bases between them. CDR1 and CDR2 from the germline V gene are SGHDT and YYEEEE. The CDR3 region has the DNA TGTGCCAGCAGCTTGGCAGGTAGTTTGGGTGGCTACACCTTC. This translates into CASSLAGSLGGYTF.

V and J are TRBV6-2 or TRBV6-3 and TRBJ1-1; unclear D gene. CDR3 size: 14 residues. V gave up 2 bases and J gave up 10 bases, with 17 bases separating them. Germline assignment: CDR1 MNHEY and CDR2 SVGEGT. Here the CDR3 DNA reads TGTGCCAGCAGTTACGTTTCGGGTCAGCCCGCAGCTTTCTTT. Protein sequence: CASSYVSGQPAAFF.

The J gene is TRBJ1-1, the V gene TRBV28; D is ambiguous. The CDR3 runs 13 residues. V gave up 7 bases and J gave up 1 base, with 10 bases separating them. Germline values: CDR1 MDHEN, CDR2 SYDVKM. CDR3 loop: CASIHGGNTEAFF. For the CDR3, the DNA is TGTGCCAGCATCCATGGCGGGAACACTGAAGCTTTCTTT.

The rearrangement uses TRBV28 and TRBJ2-7; unclear D gene. CDR1 is MDHEN, CDR2 SYDVKM, per germline. The CDR3 runs to 10 residues. The V end was cut by 5 bases, the J end by 4 bases, with 3 bases between. This CDR3 is CASSQYEQYF. CDR3 in DNA: TGTGCCAGCAGTCAATACGAGCAGTACTTC.

This clone has only one observation. This sequence joins TRBV30 and TRBJ2-6; D assignment may be TRBD1 or TRBD2 (6 bases each). V was trimmed by 5 bases and J by 0 bases, leaving 17 bases between them. The CDR3 has 17 residues. CDR1 is GTSNPN and CDR2 is SVGIG in the germline V gene (reference sequence). DNA for the CDR3: TGTGCCTGGTTTCGGGGGCGAATCCACTCTGGGGCCAACGTCCTGACTTTC. It encodes CAWFRGRIHSGANVLTF.

This chain joins TRBV11-3 and TRBJ2-7; possible D gene TRBD1, 6 bases. CDR1 and CDR2 from the germline V gene are SGHNT and YENEEA. CDR3 size: 14 residues. The V and J ends lost 3 bases and 2 bases respectively, with 11 bases between them. CDR3 in DNA: TGTGCCAGCAGCTTCAGGGGATCAACCTACGAGCAGTACTTC. The encoded protein is CASSFRGSTYEQYF. The full variable domain, with the rest looked up from reference TRBV11-3 and TRBJ2-7, is EAGVVQSPRYKIIEKKQPVAFWCNPISGHNTLYWYLQNLGQGPELLIRYENEEAVDDSQLPKDRFSAERLKGVDSTLKIQPAELGDSAVYLCASSFRGSTYEQYFGPGTRLTVT.

The rearrangement links TRBV24-1 to TRBJ2-1; D may correspond to TRBD1 or TRBD2 (5 bases each). V was pared by 4 bases and J by 13 bases, with 16 bases between. This CDR3 region has 13 residues. CDR1 and CDR2 from the germline V gene are KGHDR and SFDVKD. CDR3 loop: CATSDPLPGHQFF. CDR3 in DNA: TGTGCCACCAGTGACCCACTCCCGGGGCATCAGTTCTTC.

V gene TRBV30 combines with J gene TRBJ2-7, with unresolved D. Germline CDR1 GTSNPN, CDR2 SVGIG (reference sequence). The CDR3 has 11 residues. Trimming stripped 7 bases from V and 6 bases from J, with 13 bases between. The CDR3 DNA is TGTGCCTTCGCCAGCTTCAGCGAGCAGTACTTC. This gives the protein CAFASFSEQYF.

The V and J genes are TRBV21-1 and TRBJ2-1. TRBV21-1 is recorded as a pseudogene. The CDR3 consists of 12 residues. The CDR3 bases are TGTGCCACCGTAGGTATTGACAATGAGCAGTTCTTC. Amino acids: CATVGIDNEQFF.

V is TRBV9 and J is TRBJ2-6, with a weak D call TRBD1 (5 bases). Germline V gene data show CDR1 as SGDLS and CDR2 as YYNGEE. The CDR3 has 15 amino acids. The germline V and J ends were trimmed by 3 bases and 2 bases, with 9 bases remaining between them. The CDR3 protein is CASSDQGPGANVLTF. CDR3 sequence (DNA): TGTGCCAGCAGCGACCAGGGCCCTGGGGCCAACGTCCTGACTTTC.

V is TRBV7-9 and J is TRBJ2-7; D might be TRBD1 or TRBD2, each matching 5 bases. The CDR3 runs to 14 residues. Germline V gene lookup returns CDR1 SEHNR and CDR2 FQNEAQ (reference sequence). Deletions cut 2 bases from V and 0 bases from J, with 8 bases between. This chain's CDR3 is CASSLTGTSYEQYF. The CDR3 DNA is TGTGCCAGCAGCTTAACCGGGACCTCCTACGAGCAGTACTTC.

The J gene is TRBJ2-6, the V gene TRBV2, with 8 bases identical to TRBD1. V lost 6 bases to trimming and J lost 1 base; unmatched junction nucleotides: 8. Germline V gene sequence: CDR1 SNHLY, CDR2 FYNNEI. The CDR3 sequence is 17 residues long. CDR3 sequence reads: CASRPGGPTSGANVLTF. DNA of the CDR3: TGTGCCAGCAGACCAGGGGGCCCTACTTCTGGGGCCAACGTCCTGACTTTC.

V usage is TRBV5-6 and J usage is TRBJ2-2, with 9 bases fitting TRBD1. The germline V gene encodes CDR1 SGHDT and CDR2 YYEEEE. CDR3 size: 15 residues. V shed 4 bases, J shed 4 bases, and the junction held 5 bases outside the gene matches. The CDR3 nucleotides are TGTGCCAGCAGCCACGGGACAGGGACCACCGGGGAGCTGTTTTTT. Its translation: CASSHGTGTTGELFF.

The chain carries TRBV7-3 and TRBJ2-7; 7 nucleotides line up with TRBD2. The trim removed 2 bases at V and 2 bases at J, leaving 6 bases unmatched. Germline V gene data show CDR1 as SGHTA and CDR2 as FQGTGA. The CDR3 is made up of 15 amino acids. CDR3 DNA: TGTGCCAGCAGCTTAGCTAGCGGCTCAACCTACGAGCAGTACTTC. Its protein is CASSLASGSTYEQYF.

The chain joins TRBV28 to TRBJ1-5; D ambiguous. CDR3 length: 12 amino acids. Trimming left V 7 bases short and J 4 bases short, with 8 bases between. Germline CDR1 is MDHEN and CDR2 is SYDVKM. Here the CDR3 reads CASKEGNQPQHF. The CDR3 bases are TGTGCCAGCAAGGAAGGGAATCAGCCCCAGCATTTT.

The V gene is TRBV20-1, the J gene TRBJ1-2, with a tentative D call TRBD1 (5 bases). The V end lost 0 bases, the J end lost 7 bases, and 6 bases lay between the germline ends. Germline CDR1 and CDR2: DFQATT and SNEGSKA (reference sequence). This CDR3 is 11 amino acids long. The CDR3 is CSARDDSGYTF. For the CDR3, the DNA is TGCAGTGCTAGAGATGACAGTGGCTACACCTTC.

The gene calls are TRBV27 and TRBJ1-4; 10 bases map to TRBD1. Germline CDR1 MNHEY, CDR2 SMNVEV (reference sequence). Trimming cost V 3 bases and J 8 bases; bases outside gene matches: 6. The CDR3 has 15 amino acids. The CDR3 is CASSLGQGSYEKLFF. The CDR3 DNA reads as TGTGCCAGCAGTTTGGGACAGGGGAGTTACGAAAAACTGTTTTTT.

The rearrangement links TRBV6-1 to TRBJ1-2, with unresolved D. The CDR3 contains 11 residues. CDR1 MNHNS and CDR2 SASEGT come from the germline V gene. V was trimmed by 2 bases and J by 4 bases, leaving 2 bases between them. The CDR3 loop reads CASSESYGYTF. CDR3 coding DNA: TGTGCCAGCAGTGAATCCTATGGCTACACCTTC.

This clone appeared a few times. V and J are TRBV21-1 and TRBJ2-1; the table's D gene call, TRBD1, was not cross checked with the DNA. TRBV21-1 is termed a pseudogene. The length of the CDR3 is 15 residues. CDR3 bases: TGTGCCAGCAAACAGGGAAGGAGCTCCTACAATGAGCAGTTCTTC. Its protein product is CASKQGRSSYNEQFF.

The V gene is TRBV4-1, the J gene TRBJ2-1; the D is unclear. The CDR3 is 14 amino acids. Germline loops: CDR1 MGHRA, CDR2 YSYEKL. The V gene lost 4 bases and the J gene lost 6 bases, with 13 bases spanning the gap. The CDR3 loop is CASSPARGINEQFF. CDR3 in DNA: TGCGCCAGCAGCCCTGCTAGAGGAATCAATGAGCAGTTCTTC.

The V and J genes are TRBV10-3 and TRBJ2-1, with D maybe TRBD2 (5 bases). The CDR3 totals 12 residues. Trimming left V 4 bases short and J 6 bases short, with 7 bases between. Germline CDR1 ENHRY, CDR2 SYGVKD. The CDR3 region is CAISGTVNEQFF. CDR3 DNA sequence: TGTGCCATCAGTGGGACTGTCAATGAGCAGTTCTTC.

This chain uses TRBV24-1 with TRBJ2-7; 14 nucleotides align to TRBD2. CDR1 and CDR2 (germline): KGHDR, SFDVKD. V lost 4 bases, J lost 5 bases, and 6 bases stayed unmatched. This CDR3 is built from 16 residues. DNA for the CDR3: TGTGCCACCAGTGACTCCGGACTAGCGGGAGGACACGAGCAGTACTTC. Amino acid sequence: CATSDSGLAGGHEQYF.

This chain links TRBV10-1 with TRBJ2-1; 8 bases align to TRBD2. The CDR3 contains 15 residues. Trimming cost V 3 bases and J 9 bases; bases outside gene matches: 10. Germline V gene sequence: CDR1 WNHNN, CDR2 SYGVQD (reference sequence). In DNA form, the CDR3 reads TGCGCCAGCAGTGAAAGGCGGGAGGTCGGGTCTGAGCAGTTCTTC. It specifies CASSERREVGSEQFF.

This clone was seen once. The chain combines TRBV29-1 with TRBJ1-3, with a tentative D call TRBD1 (6 bases). CDR3 length: 12 amino acids. Trimming cost V 7 bases and J 3 bases, with 10 bases left between them. Germline CDR1 reads SQVTM; CDR2 reads ANQGSEA. The CDR3 is CSGQVYGNTIYF. The CDR3 nucleotides read TGCAGCGGACAGGTTTATGGAAACACCATATATTTT. The whole variable domain, filled in from reference TRBV29-1 and TRBJ1-3, reads SAVISQKPSRDICQRGTSLTIQCQVDSQVTMMFWYRQQPGQSLTLIATANQGSEATYESGFVIDKFPISRPNLTFSTLTVSNMSPEDSSIYLCSGQVYGNTIYFGEGSWLTVV.

This chain links TRBV19 with TRBJ1-1; no clear D. The CDR3 contains 13 residues. Trimming stripped 4 bases from V and 2 bases from J, with 8 bases between. CDR1 LNHDA and CDR2 SQIVND come from the germline V gene (reference sequence). The CDR3 DNA reads as TGTGCCAGTAGTACACAAAGAAACACTGAAGCTTTCTTT. Protein sequence: CASSTQRNTEAFF.

The rearrangement joins TRBV7-3 to TRBJ1-1; D may be TRBD1 (5 bases). Looked up from germline, CDR1 is SGHTA and CDR2 is FQGTGA. Trimming took 8 bases from V and 4 from J, leaving 17 bases between them. CDR3 length: 14 amino acids. CDR3 protein: CASSMGGAGTEAFF. CDR3 coding DNA: TGTGCCAGCTCTATGGGGGGAGCTGGCACTGAAGCTTTCTTT.